These 20 T cell receptor beta chains originate from one sample sequenced in a study of tumor and adjacent non-tumor tissue in lung cancer. A modified ARM-PCR protocol with three rounds of nested PCR amplified TCRbeta. MiXCR was run by TCRdb on the multiplex PCR reads, yielding one entry per CDR3 protein. The sample lists more than 55,000 distinct CDR3 sequences; 75% to 85% were seen once. RNA was extracted from bulk tissue without any cell sorting. The normal lung tissue was taken more than 3 cm from the tumor edge. Sequencing used distant non-tumor lung tissue. These receptors were taken from a man between 60 and 70 years old with non-small cell lung cancer.

Regarding this clonotype: A much larger clone differs from this one at a single base, so this may be a read error. The chain uses TRBV10-3 and TRBJ2-1; D unclear. The CDR3 is made up of 12 amino acids. Germline CDR1 reads ENHRY; CDR2 reads SYGVKD. This CDR3 is CVAAGAYNEQFF. The CDR3 DNA sequence: TGTGTCGCGGCTGGCGCTTACAATGAGCAGTTCTTC.

Notes on this clonotype: Since the CDR3 does not end with the conserved phenylalanine or tryptophan, this likely comes from a read error. V and J are TRBV29-1 and TRBJ2-7, with TRBD2 matching over 8 bases. The CDR3 is 16 amino acids. The germline gives CDR1 SQVTM, CDR2 ANQGSEA. The CDR3 bases are TGCAGTATGGGGACTAGTGGGAATTTCAGCTCCTACGAGCAGTACCTC. Its translation is CSMGTSGNFSSYEQYL.

Regarding this clonotype: Its ends do not fully match the called genes, so a read error is possible. V and J are TRBV5-4 and TRBJ2-2, with TRBD2 identical over 7 bases. CDR3 length: 15 amino acids. Germline V gives CDR1 SGHNT, CDR2 YYREEE (reference sequence). The CDR3 loop reads CASSSRTVNSGELFF. In DNA form, the CDR3 reads TGTGCCAGCAGCTCCCGGACGGTTAACAGCGGGGAGTTGTTTTTT.

Concerning this clonotype itself: Here the CDR3 omits its conserved ending phenylalanine or tryptophan, so a read error is the likely source. The chain combines TRBV6-5 with TRBJ2-1; D is perhaps TRBD2 (5 bases). The germline CDR1 and CDR2 sequences are MNHEY and SVGAGI. V was pared by 7 bases and J by 6 bases, with 13 bases between. This CDR3 is 13 amino acids long. The CDR3 coding sequence is TGTGCCAGCACAAATGCGGACTGCAATGAGCAGTTCATC. Translating gives CASTNADCNEQFI.

Notes on this clonotype: Relative to the germline gene, one junction end is altered; a read error may explain this. The chain joins TRBV4-2 to TRBJ2-7, with D hard to call. CDR1 and CDR2 (germline): LGHNA, YNFKEQ. This CDR3 has 15 amino acids. DNA for the CDR3: TGTGCCAGCAGACCTTACCACAAGGAGACCTACGAGCAGTGCTTC. It codes for CASRPYHKETYEQCF.

Turning to this clonotype: A junction end diverges from the germline sequence, so it may reflect a read error. V is TRBV5-1 and J is TRBJ2-3, with D perhaps matching TRBD1 or TRBD2 (5 bases each). Germline V gene lookup returns CDR1 SGHRS and CDR2 YFSETQ. This CDR3 has 19 amino acids. The CDR3 nucleotides are TGCACCAGCAGCAGAGACAGTGAGGGGAGATCGTACCGCACAGATACCCAGTATTTT. Translating gives CTSSRDSEGRSYRTDTQYF.

With regard to this clonotype: Compared with germline, one end of the junction differs, possibly owing to a read error. The V call is TRBV29-1, the J call TRBJ2-7, with D perhaps TRBD2 (5 bases). There are 13 residues in the CDR3. Germline V gene lookup returns CDR1 SQVTM and CDR2 ANQGSEA. CDR3 nucleotides: TGCAGCGTTGCGGGCTCTAGCTCCTATCAGCAATACTTC. It encodes CSVAGSSSYQQYF.

Points on this clonotype: An end of the junction differs from the germline gene, which may be a read error. V is TRBV6-1 and J is TRBJ2-7, with D tentatively TRBD1 (5 bases). This CDR3 has 12 residues. Germline CDR1 is MNHNS and CDR2 is SASEGT. The CDR3 reads CASSGDSYEQYF. DNA of the CDR3: TGTGCCAGTAGTGGAGACAGCTACGAGCAGTACTTC.

The chain couples TRBV4-1 to TRBJ2-7, with a weak D call TRBD2 (5 bases). Germline V lookup: CDR1 MGHRA, CDR2 YSYEKL. V gave up 5 bases and J gave up 4 bases, with 15 bases separating them. The CDR3 runs 14 residues. The CDR3, as DNA: TGCGCCAGCAGCTCTGTGGCGGGTGATTACGAGCAGTACTTC. Amino acids: CASSSVAGDYEQYF.

The table lists this clonotype with a few counts. One base away lies a much larger clone, so this may be a sequencing read error. The CDR3 loop is CASSQATSQTDMQYF. CDR3 DNA sequence: TGTGCCAGCAGCCAAGCGACTAGTCAAACAGATATGCAGTATTTT. The genes are TRBV11-2 and TRBJ2-3, with D possibly matching TRBD2 (6 bases). In germline, CDR1 is SGHAT, CDR2 FQNNGV. The CDR3 has 15 amino acids.

This clonotype was picked up one time. One end of the junction is discordant with germline, which a read error may explain. The chain recombines TRBV7-8 with TRBJ1-1; 8 bases line up with TRBD1. The CDR3 runs to 16 residues. CDR1 and CDR2 (germline): SGHVS, FQNEAQ. For the CDR3, the DNA is TGTGTCAGCAACTTAGCGCGGACAGGGCTTTCGGCTGAAGCTTTCTTT. It translates to CVSNLARTGLSAEAFF.

With regard to this clonotype: The junction does not match germline at one end; this may be a read error. V is TRBV7-3 and J is TRBJ2-7, with 12 bases identical to TRBD2. Looked up from germline, CDR1 is SGHTA and CDR2 is FQGTGA. The CDR3 loop spans 15 amino acids. The CDR3 reads CASSLAGLAGNERYF. CDR3 nucleotides: TGTGCCAGCAGCTTAGCCGGACTAGCGGGAAACGAGCGGTACTTC.

A note on this clonotype: The junction does not match germline at one end; this may be a read error. V usage is TRBV6-5 and J usage is TRBJ2-7; TRBD2 aligns across 8 bases. Germline CDR1 and CDR2: MNHEY and SVGAGI. The CDR3 has 12 residues. This chain's CDR3 is CTSGTSLLEQYF. CDR3 sequence (DNA): TGTACCAGTGGGACTAGTTTGCTCGAGCAGTACTTC.

This clonotype has a single count. The chain couples TRBV7-6 to TRBJ2-2, with 8 bases aligning to TRBD1. This CDR3 region has 16 residues. The germline CDR1 and CDR2 sequences are SGHVS and FNYEAQ. CDR3 in amino acids: CDSSPARTGMAGELFF. Here the CDR3 DNA reads TGTGACAGTAGCCCGGCCCGGACAGGGATGGCCGGGGAGCTGTTTTTT.

A note on this clonotype: The conserved closing phenylalanine or tryptophan is absent in this CDR3, likely reflecting a read error. The chain links TRBV6-5 to TRBJ2-5; D is unresolved. CDR1 is MNHEY, CDR2 SVGAGI, per germline. The CDR3 spans 11 residues. For the CDR3, the DNA is TGTGGCATCAGAGACACGTTGACCCAGTACTTA. Its translation is CGIRDTLTQYL.

Points on this clonotype: The junction departs from germline at one end; a sequencing error may be responsible. V is TRBV10-2 and J is TRBJ2-2; maybe TRBD2 (6 bases). Germline-derived CDR1 and CDR2 are WSHSY and SAAADI. The CDR3 totals 14 residues. CDR3 protein: CASILRRGDGELFF. CDR3 DNA: TGCGCCAGCATTCTGAGGCGGGGAGACGGGGAGTTGTTTTTT.

A note on this clonotype: Because it lacks the conserved phenylalanine or tryptophan at the end, this CDR3 is likely a read error. This chain joins TRBV11-1 and TRBJ2-2, with D maybe TRBD2 (6 bases). This CDR3 comprises 14 residues. From germline, CDR1 is SGHAT and CDR2 FQDESV (reference sequence). The CDR3 DNA sequence: TGTGCCGGCAGCTATACTAGTGGTACCGGGGGGCTGTTTCTT. Protein: CAGSYTSGTGGLFL.

Comment on this clonotype: The junction does not match germline at one end; this may be a read error. The J gene is TRBJ2-1, the V gene TRBV12-3 or TRBV12-4; 7 bases map to TRBD2. The length of the CDR3 is 15 residues. The CDR3 nucleotides are TGTGCCAGCATCTTCCCTCAGCGGGGCCACAATGAGCGGTTCTTC. Translation gives CASIFPQRGHNERFF.

This clonotype appeared many times. V usage is TRBV28 and J usage is TRBJ2-5, with 9 bases fitting TRBD2. With V trimmed by 5 bases and J by 7 bases, 14 bases remained unmatched. Germline V gene lookup returns CDR1 MDHEN and CDR2 SYDVKM. The CDR3 length is 16 residues. The CDR3 sequence: CASSLTSGGAAATQYF. The CDR3 DNA follows: TGTGCCAGCAGTCTGACTAGCGGAGGTGCCGCGGCGACCCAGTACTTC.

Notes on this clonotype: The junction does not match germline at one end; this may be a read error. This rearrangement joins TRBV28 to TRBJ2-5, with 7 bases matching TRBD1. The germline CDR1 and CDR2 sequences are MDHEN and SYDVKM. The CDR3 is made up of 14 amino acids. As DNA, the CDR3 is TGTGTCAGCAGTTTGGATAGGGGGCTAGAGACCCAGTACTTC. Protein: CVSSLDRGLETQYF.